Following are 19 T cell receptor beta chains from one sample sequenced in a study of blood T cell repertoires in COVID-19. Here immunoSEQ multiplex PCR was the method, and the copy in TCRdb shows in-frame clones only, minus some. The table lists some 20,000 clones, about nine tenths of them singletons. Sequencing was done on a sample of peripheral blood. The receptors come from a human donor in a cohort sampled during active COVID-19.

This clone has only one observation. This sequence joins TRBV29-1 and TRBJ1-2; the match to TRBD1 covers 7 bases. This CDR3 comprises 13 residues. V lost 6 bases, J lost 3 bases, and 7 bases stayed unmatched. CDR1 is SQVTM, CDR2 ANQGSEA, per germline. Written as DNA, the CDR3 is TGCAGCGTGGAAAGGGACAGATACTATGGCTACACCTTC. Its translation is CSVERDRYYGYTF.

This clone was seen a handful of times. This chain connects TRBV7-9 to TRBJ1-6; D gene ambiguous. Per germline, CDR1 SEHNR and CDR2 FQNEAQ (reference sequence). The CDR3 is 14 residues long. The germline V and J ends were trimmed by 2 bases and 10 bases, with 12 bases remaining between them. CDR3 in DNA: TGTGCCAGCAGCTTAAAGTCAGGCGGGTCACCCCTCCACTTT. The encoded protein is CASSLKSGGSPLHF.

This clone was recorded a few times. V and J are TRBV30 and TRBJ1-6, with TRBD1 matching over 8 bases. Looked up from germline, CDR1 is GTSNPN and CDR2 is SVGIG (reference sequence). CDR3 length: 14 residues. V gave up 6 bases and J gave up 8 bases; unmatched junction bases: 9. The CDR3 DNA follows: TGTGCCTGCCAGCGACAGGGGCCACATTCACCCCTCCACTTT. Protein sequence: CACQRQGPHSPLHF.

This chain joins TRBV2 and TRBJ1-5, with TRBD1 matching over 9 bases. Trimming at V came to 7 bases and at J to 4 bases, leaving 2 bases not matched to a gene. The CDR3 is made up of 13 amino acids. Looked up from germline, CDR1 is SNHLY and CDR2 is FYNNEI. The CDR3: CASKGQGNQPQHF. DNA for the CDR3: TGTGCCAGCAAGGGACAGGGTAATCAGCCCCAGCATTTT.

CDR3 amino acids: CASSKAECLGTAFTEAFF. The CDR3 nucleotides are TGTGCCAGCAGCAAAGCGGAATGTCTGGGGACAGCATTCACTGAAGCTTTCTTT. The chain links TRBV21-1 to TRBJ1-1; TRBD1 is the table's D call, not checked against the DNA. TRBV21-1 is noted as a pseudogene. The CDR3 runs to 18 residues.

The rearrangement joins TRBV11-2 to TRBJ2-1; TRBD2 agrees at 8 bases. With V trimmed by 5 bases and J by 5 bases, 8 bases remained unmatched. The CDR3 sequence is 15 residues long. Germline V gives CDR1 SGHAT, CDR2 FQNNGV. CDR3 amino acids: CASSPTGGHDNEQFF. CDR3 DNA sequence: TGTGCCAGCAGCCCCACGGGGGGGCACGACAATGAGCAGTTCTTC.

The table lists this clone with a few counts. This sequence joins TRBV9 and TRBJ2-3; the D gene is possibly TRBD2 (6 bases). The CDR3 length is 15 residues. V was cut by 0 bases and J by 2 bases, with 10 bases left in between. The germline V gene encodes CDR1 SGDLS and CDR2 YYNGEE. DNA for the CDR3: TGTGCCAGCAGCGTAGGAGGCGGGACCACAGATACGCAGTATTTT. It is translated as CASSVGGGTTDTQYF.

The chain uses TRBV28 and TRBJ2-7, with 7 bases aligning to TRBD2. In germline, CDR1 is MDHEN, CDR2 SYDVKM. The CDR3 length is 14 residues. Losses at the gene ends were 6 bases for V and 2 bases for J; bases not matched to a gene: 7. DNA of the CDR3: TGTGCCAGCAGGAGCGGGGATATTGCCTACGAGCAGTACTTC. Translating it yields CASRSGDIAYEQYF.

The chain carries TRBV6-1 and TRBJ2-4, with 7 bases identical to TRBD1. Germline CDR1 is MNHNS and CDR2 is SASEGT. The CDR3 spans 17 residues. Trimming cost V 4 bases and J 0 bases; bases outside gene matches: 9. The CDR3 region has the DNA TGTGCCAGCAGTGTGGGGCCAGGGGGTTCAGCCAAAAACATTCAGTACTTC. It codes for CASSVGPGGSAKNIQYF.

Only one count was recorded for this clone. The chain has TRBV30 and TRBJ2-7; 7 nucleotides match TRBD1. The CDR3 is 13 residues long. The germline V gene has CDR1 GTSNPN and CDR2 SVGIG (reference sequence). Trimming at V came to 3 bases and at J to 5 bases, leaving 7 bases not matched to a gene. The CDR3 nucleotides are TGTGCCTGGAGCTCGGACAGGTACCACGAGCAGTACTTC. Translated: CAWSSDRYHEQYF.

The CDR3 sequence is CASSWDRYSYEQYF. The CDR3 DNA sequence: TGTGCCAGCAGCTGGGACAGGTACTCCTACGAGCAGTACTTC. The chain links TRBV7-2 to TRBJ2-7; 8 bases line up with TRBD1. Trimming at V came to 4 bases and at J to 0 bases, leaving 2 bases not matched to a gene. The V gene's germline CDR1 is SGHTA and CDR2 FQGNSA. The length of the CDR3 is 14 residues.

This clone was seen more than once but under ten times. This chain joins TRBV6-2 or TRBV6-3 and TRBJ1-4; TRBD1 matches at 7 bases. V lost 3 bases and J lost 5; bases outside the gene matches: 6. The germline gives CDR1 MNHEY, CDR2 SVGEGT. This CDR3 has 15 residues. The CDR3 region has the DNA TGTGCCAGCAGTTATACGGACAGGAGCAATGAAAAACTGTTTTTT. Protein sequence: CASSYTDRSNEKLFF.

The chain recombines TRBV14 with TRBJ2-1, with D tentatively TRBD2 (5 bases). The CDR3 has 15 amino acids. The V end was cut by 6 bases, the J end by 0 bases, with 12 bases between. The V gene's germline CDR1 is SGHDN and CDR2 FVKESK. The CDR3 nucleotides are TGTGCCAGCAGACTGGACTGGAGCTCCTACAATGAGCAGTTCTTC. Protein product: CASRLDWSSYNEQFF.

The V call is TRBV12-3 or TRBV12-4, the J call TRBJ2-5; D is possibly TRBD1 (5 bases). Trimming removed 1 base from V and 9 bases from J, with 12 bases in between. The length of the CDR3 is 13 residues. The DNA of the CDR3 is TGTGCCAGCAGTTTAGGACAGATCCGCGCCCAGTACTTC. Its translation: CASSLGQIRAQYF.

The V call is TRBV3-1 (or the pseudogene TRBV3-2), the J call TRBJ1-2; tentatively, D is TRBD1 (5 bases). The ends were cut back, 0 bases at V and 3 bases at J, with 8 bases in the middle. CDR3 size: 14 residues. Germline V CDR1 and CDR2: LGHDT, YNNKEL (reference sequence). CDR3 coding DNA: TGTGCCAGCAGCCAAGATGGGGGGGACTATGGCTACACCTTC. Translation: CASSQDGGDYGYTF.

The chain couples TRBV6-1 to TRBJ2-5, with 12 bases identical to TRBD2. Germline lookup yields CDR1 MNHNS and CDR2 SASEGT. The CDR3 length is 16 residues. Trimming cost V 3 bases and J 5 bases; bases outside gene matches: 7. The CDR3 sequence is CASSDTTSGGRETQYF. In nucleotides, the CDR3 is TGTGCCAGCAGTGATACGACTAGCGGGGGTCGGGAGACCCAGTACTTC.

The rearrangement joins TRBV7-2 to TRBJ2-7; D is possibly TRBD1 (6 bases). Trimming took off 4 bases at V and 1 base at J, with 11 bases between the two ends. CDR1 SGHTA and CDR2 FQGNSA come from the germline V gene. The CDR3 has 14 residues. In nucleotides, the CDR3 is TGTGCCAGCAGCTCCGGACAGCCTTCCTACGAGCAGTACTTC. This codes for CASSSGQPSYEQYF.

The CDR3 bases are TGCGCCAGCAGCCGAGGACAGGGTTCCGAGACCCAGTACTTC. Encoded protein: CASSRGQGSETQYF. V usage is TRBV5-1 and J usage is TRBJ2-5, with 8 positions matching TRBD1. V was clipped by 4 bases and J by 5 bases; unmatched bases: 7. Germline CDR1 reads SGHRS; CDR2 reads YFSETQ. The CDR3 totals 14 residues.

This rearrangement joins TRBV3-1 (or the pseudogene TRBV3-2) to TRBJ1-1, with unresolved D. Trimming took 0 bases from V and 7 from J, leaving 6 bases between them. This CDR3 has 12 amino acids. The germline gives CDR1 LGHDT, CDR2 YNNKEL (reference sequence). In DNA form, the CDR3 reads TGTGCCAGCAGCCAAGATTACAGTGAAGCTTTCTTT. Translation gives CASSQDYSEAFF.